A single T cell receptor beta chain is shown here with its context. Its antigen is unidentified. cDNA synthesis was performed by 5'RACE with 10-nucleotide random UMIs. Every sequencing run drew on 15-18 subjects and yielded over 200 million TCR-beta sequences. TCRdb used MiXCR to reprocess the 5' RACE reads, holding one entry per CDR3 protein. The table shows under 45,000 distinct CDR3 sequences, with about 22% occurring only once. There are 15 residues in the CDR3. Germline V gene data show CDR1 as SGHRS and CDR2 as YFSETQ. Trimming at V came to 4 bases and at J to 3 bases, leaving 7 bases not matched to a gene. The data derive from a study of neurological immune-mediated disorders. General observations from the study: No expanded-clone CDR3 amino acid sequence recurred across subjects, suggesting private TCR-beta repertoires.

The time point is: technical triplicate 3. Unsorted libraries were derived from 2 million PBMCs stored at -80 C. V is TRBV5-1 and J is TRBJ2-3; 8 nucleotides align to TRBD1. The clonotype was recovered from a man aged 60 to 69 with HTLV-1-associated myelopathy (HAM/TSP). The material sequenced was PBMCs. CDR3 amino acids: CASSPGQEGTDTQYF. As DNA, the CDR3 is TGCGCCAGCAGCCCGGGACAGGAGGGGACAGATACGCAGTATTTT.